This TCR beta chain was sequenced during a study of shared clonotypes between healthy human individuals. There are 16 residues in the CDR3. V shed 5 bases and J shed 3 bases, with 16 bases lying between them. CDR1 is SGHAT, CDR2 FQNNGV, per germline. Several immunoSEQ plates held equal portions of the genomic DNA taken from each subset. As processed by the authors: Junction-only immunoSEQ sequences carried no quality scores, so filtering differed. The data were produced by immunoSEQ multiplex PCR, yet TCRdb's version contains in-frame clones alone and is incomplete. V, J and clone size were drawn from that table, and D and trimming were deduced from the DNA. Seen here are fewer than 600,000 clones, around 77% observed once, and the top ten hold about 12%. The donor cohort consisted entirely of Caucasian adults residing in Nashville, Tennessee.

The TCR comes from a woman between 40 and 55 years old in good health. Some clones in this sample may be carry-over from other donors' samples. The chain couples TRBV11-2 to TRBJ2-2; TRBD2 is a possible D gene (6 bases). The sequenced sample consisted of PBMCs. The CDR3 sequence is CASSPGRRRDTGELFF. CDR3 nucleotides: TGTGCCAGCAGCCCAGGGCGGAGGAGGGACACCGGGGAGCTGTTTTTT.